A single sample is the source of the 4 T cell receptor beta chains below, sequenced in a study of shared clonotypes between healthy human individuals. Profiling relied on immunoSEQ multiplex PCR, and the TCRdb table lists in-frame clones only, not all of them. The sample yields around 1.5 million clones, 95% to 99% seen once. Sequencing was carried out using naive CD4+ T cells sorted from blood. Subset noted: CD45RA+ positively selected. These receptors were taken from a man younger than 40 in good health.

V gene TRBV9 combines with J gene TRBJ2-7; no firm D call. CDR3 length: 14 amino acids. Germline V gene lookup returns CDR1 SGDLS and CDR2 YYNGEE. Trimming pared 4 bases from V and 1 base from J, leaving 12 bases between. The CDR3 protein is CASSQAGSSYEQYF. As DNA, the CDR3 is TGTGCCAGCAGCCAAGCTGGCAGTTCCTACGAGCAGTACTTC.

The chain carries TRBV6-1 and TRBJ2-1; possibly TRBD1 for D (6 bases). Per the germline V gene, CDR1 is MNHNS and CDR2 is SASEGT. The ends were cut back, 10 bases at V and 3 bases at J, with 13 bases in the middle. This CDR3 spans 13 amino acids. This CDR3 is CATRQAIYNEQFF. In DNA form, the CDR3 reads TGTGCCACCCGACAGGCCATCTACAATGAGCAGTTCTTC.

With respect to this clone: Other DNA sequences of this sample code for an identical CDR3. V and J are TRBV29-1 and TRBJ2-7; D may be TRBD2 (5 bases). Trimming removed 4 bases from V and 4 bases from J, with 11 bases in between. This CDR3 is built from 12 residues. The germline V gene has CDR1 SQVTM and CDR2 ANQGSEA. The CDR3 DNA reads as TGCAGCGTTGTGGTAGGGAGATACGAGCAGTACTTC. This translates into CSVVVGRYEQYF.

This rearrangement joins TRBV4-1 to TRBJ1-3; D remains ambiguous. Trimming took off 3 bases at V and 6 bases at J, with 9 bases between the two ends. The V gene's germline CDR1 is MGHRA and CDR2 YSYEKL. This CDR3 has 13 amino acids. The CDR3 coding sequence is TGCGCCAGCAGCCATGGCAGGAAAAACACCATATATTTT. Translated, it gives CASSHGRKNTIYF.